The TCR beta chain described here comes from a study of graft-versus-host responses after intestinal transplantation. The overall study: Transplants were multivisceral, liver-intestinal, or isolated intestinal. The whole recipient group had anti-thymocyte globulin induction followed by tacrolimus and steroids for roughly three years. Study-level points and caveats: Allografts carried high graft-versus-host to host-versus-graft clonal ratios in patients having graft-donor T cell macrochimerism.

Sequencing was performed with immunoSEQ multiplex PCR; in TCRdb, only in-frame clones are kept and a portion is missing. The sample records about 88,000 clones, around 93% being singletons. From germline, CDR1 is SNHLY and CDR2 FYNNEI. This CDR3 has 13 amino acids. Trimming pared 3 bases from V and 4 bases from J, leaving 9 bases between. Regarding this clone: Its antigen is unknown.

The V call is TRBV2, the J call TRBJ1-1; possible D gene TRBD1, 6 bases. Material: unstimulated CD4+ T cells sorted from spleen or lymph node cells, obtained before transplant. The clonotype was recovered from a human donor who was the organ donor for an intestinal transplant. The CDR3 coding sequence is TGTGCCAGCAGTGACAGGGGAGGCACTGAAGCTTTCTTT. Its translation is CASSDRGGTEAFF.